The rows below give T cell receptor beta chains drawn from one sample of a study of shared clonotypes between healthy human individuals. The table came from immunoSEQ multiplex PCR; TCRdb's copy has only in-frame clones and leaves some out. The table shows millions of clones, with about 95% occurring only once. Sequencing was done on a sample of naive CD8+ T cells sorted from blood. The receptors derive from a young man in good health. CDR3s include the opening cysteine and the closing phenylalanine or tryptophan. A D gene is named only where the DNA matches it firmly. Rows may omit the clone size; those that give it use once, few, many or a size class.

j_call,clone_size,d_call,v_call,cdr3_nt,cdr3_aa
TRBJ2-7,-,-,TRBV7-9,TGTGCCAGCAGCTGGAGAGGAGGTTCCTACGAGCAGTACTTC,CASSWRGGSYEQYF
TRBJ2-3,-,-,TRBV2,TGTGCCAGCAGTGAACCGGTGGGCACAGATACGCAGTATTTT,CASSEPVGTDTQYF
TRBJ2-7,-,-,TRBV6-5,TGTGCCAGCAGTACCCGGATTGGTGGCGAGCAGTACTTC,CASSTRIGGEQYF
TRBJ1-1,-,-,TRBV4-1,TGCGCCAGCAGCCCCCCCTCGGCCAAAAGTGATGATGAAGCTTTCTTT,CASSPPSAKSDDEAFF
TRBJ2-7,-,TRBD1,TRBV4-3,TGCGCCAGCAGCCAAGATAGTACCGGGACAGCAACCTACGAGCAGTACTTC,CASSQDSTGTATYEQYF
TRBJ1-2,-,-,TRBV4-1,TGCGCCAGCAGCCCGTACGGGCTTCAGGACTATGGCTACACCTTC,CASSPYGLQDYGYTF
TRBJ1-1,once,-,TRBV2,TGTGCCAGCATCGGGGAGGGAGGGTACACTGAAGCTTTCTTT,CASIGEGGYTEAFF
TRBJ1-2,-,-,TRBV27,TGTGCCAGCAGGGGGGACGAGTATGGCTACACCTTC,CASRGDEYGYTF
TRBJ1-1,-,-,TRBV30,TGTGCCATCAACACCGGGGGCACTGAAGCTTTCTTT,CAINTGGTEAFF
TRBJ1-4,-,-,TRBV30,TGTGCCTGGAGTCTGGACAGCGATAATGAAAAACTGTTTTTT,CAWSLDSDNEKLFF
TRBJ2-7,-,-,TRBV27,TGTGCCAGCAGTCCGTCAGTCGGTTCCTTCTCCTACGAGCAGTACTTC,CASSPSVGSFSYEQYF
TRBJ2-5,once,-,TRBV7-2,TGTGCCAGCAGCTTAGTCAACCAAGAGACCCAGTACTTC,CASSLVNQETQYF
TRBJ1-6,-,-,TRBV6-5,TGTGCCAGCAGTTTGACAGGAAGGTCACCCCTCCACTTT,CASSLTGRSPLHF
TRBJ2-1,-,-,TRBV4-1,TGCGCCAGCAGCCGTCTAGCGCGAAACCTCGATGAGCAGTTCTTC,CASSRLARNLDEQFF
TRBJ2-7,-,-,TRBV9,TGTGCCAGCAGCGTAGGGCGGGACTTCAACTACGAGCAGTACTTC,CASSVGRDFNYEQYF
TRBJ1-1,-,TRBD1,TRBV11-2,TGTGCCAGCAGCTTAATGTCAGGGGGTCCAATGAACACTGAAGCTTTCTTT,CASSLMSGGPMNTEAFF
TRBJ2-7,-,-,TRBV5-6,TGTGCCAGCAGCTTGGCTGGGAACTACGAGCAGTACTTC,CASSLAGNYEQYF
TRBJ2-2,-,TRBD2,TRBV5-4,TGTGCCAGCAGCTTGAGGGGGACTAGCGGGCCTCGGGGCACCGGGGAGCTGTTTTTT,CASSLRGTSGPRGTGELFF
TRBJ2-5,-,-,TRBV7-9,TGTGCCAGCAGCCCGGACAGCCAAGAGACCCAGTACTTC,CASSPDSQETQYF
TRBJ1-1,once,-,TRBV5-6,TGTGCCAGCAGCTTATTTAACACTGAAGCTTTCTTT,CASSLFNTEAFF
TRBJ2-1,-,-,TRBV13,TGTGCCAGCAGCTTGGAAGGGCTAGGGAATGAGCAGTTCTTC,CASSLEGLGNEQFF
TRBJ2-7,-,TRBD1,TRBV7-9,TGTGCCAGCACCGGACAGGAGACCTCCTACGAGCAGTACTTC,CASTGQETSYEQYF
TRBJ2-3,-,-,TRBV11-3,TGTGCCAGCAGGGGAAGGCTACAAGATACGCAGTATTTT,CASRGRLQDTQYF
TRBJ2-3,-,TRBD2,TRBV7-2,TGTGCCAGCAGCACACTAGCGGGAAGCGGCACAGATACGCAGTATTTT,CASSTLAGSGTDTQYF
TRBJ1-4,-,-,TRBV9,TGTGCCAGCAGCGTAGCTGGAGTCGCAACTAATGAAAAACTGTTTTTT,CASSVAGVATNEKLFF
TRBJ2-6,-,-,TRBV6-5,TGTGCCAGCAGTGCTTTGGGGGGCAACGAGGGCGTCCTGACTTTC,CASSALGGNEGVLTF
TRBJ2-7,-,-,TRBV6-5,TGTGCCAGCAGTTACTCAGGGGATAGCTACGAGCAGTACTTC,CASSYSGDSYEQYF
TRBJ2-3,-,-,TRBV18,TGTGCCAGCTCAACCAGGACAGAGCTCACAGATACGCAGTATTTT,CASSTRTELTDTQYF
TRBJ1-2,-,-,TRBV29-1,TGCAGCGTTGACGGCGGGGGACCGAGCTATGGCTACACCTTC,CSVDGGGPSYGYTF
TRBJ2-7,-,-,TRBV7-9,TGTGCCAGCAGCTTCAACTTCTACGAGCAGTACTTC,CASSFNFYEQYF
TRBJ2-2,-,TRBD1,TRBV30,TGTGCTGGTCTGGGGACAGTAATTCTCACCGGGGAGCTGTTTTTT,CAGLGTVILTGELFF
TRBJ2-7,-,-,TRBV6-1,TGTGCCAGCATTACGGAACCTGGGGCCTACGAGCAGTACTTC,CASITEPGAYEQYF
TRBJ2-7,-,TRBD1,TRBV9,TGTGCCAGCAGCGCCTCCGGGACAGGGCACTACGAGCAGTACTTC,CASSASGTGHYEQYF
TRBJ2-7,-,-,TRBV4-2,TGTGCCAGCAGCGGTCCGGGCCTCTCCTACGAGCAGTACTTC,CASSGPGLSYEQYF
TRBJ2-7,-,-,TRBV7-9,TGTGCCAGCAGCTCCTCGGGGGCAGTCTACGAGCAGTACTTC,CASSSSGAVYEQYF
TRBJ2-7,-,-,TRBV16,TGTGCCAGCAGCCTAAACTTATACGAGCAGTACTTC,CASSLNLYEQYF
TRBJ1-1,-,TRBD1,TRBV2,TGTGCCAGCAGACAGGGGGCGAACACTGAAGCTTTCTTT,CASRQGANTEAFF
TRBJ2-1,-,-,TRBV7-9,TGTGCCAGCAGCTCATCATACGCGAATGAGCAGTTCTTC,CASSSSYANEQFF
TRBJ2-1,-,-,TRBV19,TGTGCCAGTAGTATAGATCTAGGGGTATGGTTCTCCTACAATGAGCAGTTCTTC,CASSIDLGVWFSYNEQFF
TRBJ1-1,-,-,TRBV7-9,TGTGCCAGCAGCCACAGGGCTGGAATGAACACTGAAGCTTTCTTT,CASSHRAGMNTEAFF
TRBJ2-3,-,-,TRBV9,TGTGCCAGCAGCGTAGAAGATTCGAGCACAGATACGCAGTATTTT,CASSVEDSSTDTQYF
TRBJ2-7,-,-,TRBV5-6,TGTGCCAGCAGCTTTCAGGGGTTTGTCTACGAGCAGTACTTC,CASSFQGFVYEQYF
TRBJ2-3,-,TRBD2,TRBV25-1,TGTGCCAGCAGTGAATGGGGCAGCGGGGGCACAGATACGCAGTATTTT,CASSEWGSGGTDTQYF
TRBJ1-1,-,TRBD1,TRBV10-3,TGTGCCATCAGTGAGCTGGGACAGGAGAGTGAAGCTTTCTTT,CAISELGQESEAFF
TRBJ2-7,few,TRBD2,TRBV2,TGTGCCAGCAGCGAACAGCGGGAGGGCGTGAACGAGCAGTACTTC,CASSEQREGVNEQYF